Sequencing of this T cell receptor (beta chain) was carried out in a study of shared clonotypes between healthy human individuals. Assay: immunoSEQ multiplex PCR; the TCRdb copy retains only in-frame clones and omits some. The sample has millions of clones; 85% to 95% are singletons. Trimming stripped 2 bases from V and 1 base from J, with 12 bases between. Per the germline V gene, CDR1 is SNHLY and CDR2 is FYNNEI. CDR3 length equals 17 residues. The split of CD4+ cells yielded CD45RA+ naive and CD45RA-negative memory subsets. This clonotype was obtained from a man between 18 and 29 years old in good health. This rearrangement joins TRBV2 to TRBJ1-6, with D hard to call. Sequenced sample: naive CD4+ T cells sorted from blood. The subset denotes: CD45RA+ positively selected. Here the CDR3 reads CASSELFGVSYNSPLHF. CDR3 bases: TGTGCCAGCAGTGAACTGTTTGGGGTTTCCTATAATTCACCCCTCCACTTT.